This TCR beta chain is drawn from a study of blood T cell repertoires in COVID-19 (dated by TCRdb to between 2020 and 2021). With respect to the entire study: Samples from collaborators originated in the United States, Italy and Spain and spanned both the acute and convalescent phases of COVID-19. The prospective study material was composed of cDNA or gDNA derived from T cells, B-cell-depleted T cells, or PBMCs. The dataset comprised deeply sampled blood TCRbeta repertoires from subjects exposed to, actively infected with, or recovered from COVID-19. The repertoires were released in a freely available public database intended as a resource for research on the immune response to SARS-CoV-2. Samples were obtained from the ongoing ImmuneRACE study (first 160 participants) and from over 1,000 subjects provided by 6 global collaborators. The sample metadata nearly always contained a de-identified subject ID, COVID-19 status, age in years and sex. Where available, HLA class I and class II types were obtained from metadata supplied by the sample provider rather than from assay-based typing.

The immunoSEQ Assay, a bias-controlled multiplex PCR, was used to amplify TCRbeta CDR3 regions from genomic DNA. The study's processing was this. Within the assay, amplification of reference gene primers was used to estimate how many nucleated cells each sample contained. To quantify the absolute abundance of each unique TCRbeta CDR3 rearrangement, sequence reads were collapsed and filtered. For each sample, productive Simpson clonality was calculated by taking the square root of Simpson's diversity index across productive rearrangements. TCRdb's version of the immuneACCESS table is confined to in-frame rearrangements and falls short of the full clone set. An unresolved V gene accounts for under half of the shortfall where checked; the remainder is of unknown origin. The D gene and trimming were derived from the DNA, and the V and J assignments and clone size from that table. This sample comprises some 670,000 clones, approximately 90% of them detected only once. Of the sample, under 0.3% falls within the top ten clones.

Study-wide findings and limitations: The quantity of clinical and demographic metadata differed by source and by participant and was supplied without curation.

V sheds 6 bases and J sheds 9 bases, leaving 13 bases between their ends. CDR1 and CDR2 were assigned from the germline V gene as SGHTS and YDEGEE. The cysteine opens and the phenylalanine closes a CDR3 of 13 amino acids. The kept DNA is CDR3 alone, 39 bases in frame from the first base. Turning to this clone: Its antigen target is currently unknown. Per-nucleotide qualities are absent, and no much larger clonotype sits a single base away.

The collaborating institutions used their own protocols to collect whole blood in K2EDTA tubes. For TCRbeta analysis, collaborators shipped samples as frozen whole blood, isolated PBMCs, or DNA extracted from either of those sample types. The sample consisted of peripheral blood. The chain was built from TRBV5-8 and TRBJ1-6, with a weak D call of TRBD1 (6 bases match). This clonotype was sampled from a woman aged 18-29 years with acute or convalescent COVID-19. Read as DNA, the sequence is TGTGCCAGCACCGGACAGTATGGTTCACCCCTCCACTTT. Translated, it gives CASTGQYGSPLHF. Here the CDR3 is joined to the reference TRBV5-8 and TRBJ1-6 genes, and the full variable domain is: EAGVTQSPTHLIKTRGQQATLRCSPISGHTSVYWYQQALGLGLQFLLWYDEGEERNRGNFPPRFSGRQFPNYSSELNVNALELEDSALYLCASTGQYGSPLHFGNGTRLTVT.